These T cell receptor beta chains were read from a single sample in a study of shared clonotypes between healthy human individuals. Profiling relied on immunoSEQ multiplex PCR, and the TCRdb table lists in-frame clones only, not all of them. The repertoire holds 2 million to 3 million clones, 90% to 95% seen once, with about 0.38% in the top ten. Sequenced input: naive CD4+ T cells from PBMCs. Source of these receptors: a man in his late teens or twenties in good health. Some clones in this sample may be carry-over from other donors' samples. Each CDR3 is given without its conserved first and last residue.

TRBJ2-2 TRBV7-9 ASSLDWGRRDTGELF
TRBJ1-3 TRBV2 ASRTGSGRNTIY
TRBJ1-3 TRBV7-9 ASSFPPGGSGNTIY
TRBJ2-3 TRBV29-1 SVIRGSTDTQY
TRBJ1-1 TRBV19 ASSIERGNTEAF
TRBJ1-3 TRBV5-4 ASSEGDSRSGNTIY
TRBJ1-5 TRBV28 ASSFSGAVSNQPQH
TRBJ2-3 TRBV5-6 ASSLITPDTQY
TRBJ2-1 TRBV6-5 ASRLRPTYNEQF
TRBJ1-4 TRBV5-3 ARSLRSREEKLF
TRBJ2-3 TRBV9 ASSVAAGGAGADTQY
TRBJ2-1 TRBV6-1 ASSRDSPYNEQF
TRBJ2-7 TRBV5-1 ASSLGQEKRY
TRBJ2-2 TRBV13 ASSLVPGSNTGELF
TRBJ2-1 TRBV6-5 ASSAGRNEQF
TRBJ2-1 TRBV19 ASTVPTGSFSTEQF
TRBJ1-1 TRBV19 ASSIGYGGAAF
TRBJ1-2 TRBV7-3 ASSPGQGWFDGYT
TRBJ2-5 TRBV11-2 ASSLDLTRTSGHQETQY
TRBJ2-7 TRBV6-5 ASKSADPSYEQY
TRBJ2-2 TRBV5-1 ASSLSAGGTGELF
TRBJ2-3 TRBV9 ASSQTWDRASTDTQY
TRBJ2-3 TRBV27 ASWKVRGGADTQY
TRBJ2-1 TRBV5-4 ASSFSGRGSRGEQF
TRBJ1-1 TRBV30 AWTSLATAPTEAF
TRBJ2-7 TRBV15 ATSRGVDYEQY
TRBJ1-2 TRBV5-4 ASSHKAPGNRGGYT